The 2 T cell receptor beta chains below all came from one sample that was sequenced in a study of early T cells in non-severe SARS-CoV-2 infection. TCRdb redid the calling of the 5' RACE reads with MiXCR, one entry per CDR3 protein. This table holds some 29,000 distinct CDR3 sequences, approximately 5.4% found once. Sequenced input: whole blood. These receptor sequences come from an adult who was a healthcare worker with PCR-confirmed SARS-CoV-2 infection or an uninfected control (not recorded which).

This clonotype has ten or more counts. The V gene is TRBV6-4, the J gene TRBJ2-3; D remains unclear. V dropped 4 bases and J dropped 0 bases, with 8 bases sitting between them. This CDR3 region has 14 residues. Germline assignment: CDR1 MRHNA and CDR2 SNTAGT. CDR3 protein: CASSVDGSTDTQYF. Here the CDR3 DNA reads TGTGCCAGCAGTGTTGACGGGAGCACAGATACGCAGTATTTT.

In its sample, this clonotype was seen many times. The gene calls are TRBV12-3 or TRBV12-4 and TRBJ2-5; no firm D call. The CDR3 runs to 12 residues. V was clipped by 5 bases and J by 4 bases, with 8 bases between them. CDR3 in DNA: TGTGCCAGCAGTCATACGGCAGAGACCCAGTACTTC. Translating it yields CASSHTAETQYF.